These 14 T cell receptor beta chains were sequenced from one sample in a study of control samples from healthy donors and cancer patients. Some clones are missing from TCRdb's copy, which holds only in-frame ones; the method was immunoSEQ multiplex PCR. This table holds 95,000 to 120,000 clones, approximately 82% found once. The specimen sequenced was blood. These receptors came from a young man in good health.

The rearrangement links TRBV19 to TRBJ2-2, with D tentatively TRBD2 (6 bases). V lost 7 bases and J 0 bases, leaving 15 bases between the germline ends. Per germline, CDR1 LNHDA and CDR2 SQIVND (reference sequence). There are 16 residues in the CDR3. The CDR3 sequence: CASTGVGLTNTGELFF. The CDR3 region has the DNA TGTGCCAGTACGGGGGTGGGCTTAACGAACACCGGGGAGCTGTTTTTT.

This chain uses TRBV7-8 with TRBJ2-7; no reliable D call. The CDR3 is 15 amino acids. V gave up 5 bases and J gave up 2 bases, with 16 bases separating them. From germline, CDR1 is SGHVS and CDR2 FQNEAQ. CDR3 sequence: CASSISTDRTYEQYV. CDR3 coding DNA: TGTGCCAGCAGCATCTCCACGGACCGAACCTACGAGCAGTACGTC.

This clone occurred many times. The J gene is TRBJ1-2, the V gene TRBV28, with D uncertain. The CDR3 totals 15 residues. The V gene's germline CDR1 is MDHEN and CDR2 SYDVKM. V lost 5 bases and J lost 4, with 17 bases in between. CDR3 region: CASSAQQSPFYGYTF. The CDR3, as DNA: TGTGCCAGCAGTGCACAGCAATCCCCATTCTATGGCTACACCTTC.

This clone was seen a few times. The chain employs TRBV11-2 and TRBJ2-7; no firm D call. V lost 1 base and J lost 3, with 7 bases in between. Germline V CDR1 and CDR2: SGHAT, FQNNGV. The CDR3 sequence is 13 residues long. In DNA, the CDR3 is TGTGCCAGCAGCTTAGCGGAGATCTACGAGCAGTACGTC. It codes for CASSLAEIYEQYV.

The gene calls are TRBV19 and TRBJ1-2; TRBD1 is a possible D gene (5 bases). This CDR3 contains 13 residues. The germline V gene has CDR1 LNHDA and CDR2 SQIVND (reference sequence). V shed 5 bases and J shed 4 bases, with 11 bases lying between them. The CDR3 nucleotides read TGTGCCAGTAGTCCAGGGACGGGCTATGGCTACACCTTC. It specifies CASSPGTGYGYTF.

This chain links TRBV5-4 with TRBJ2-3; weak D call: TRBD2 (7 bases). Germline V gene data show CDR1 as SGHNT and CDR2 as YYREEE (reference sequence). The CDR3 has 14 amino acids. V was pared by 4 bases and J by 7 bases, with 16 bases between. As DNA, the CDR3 is TGTGCCAGCAGCGGGGGGGGCCGAGGAAATACGCAGTATTTT. Protein sequence: CASSGGGRGNTQYF.

The chain employs TRBV28 and TRBJ1-3, with a tentative D call TRBD1 (5 bases). Trimming removed 5 bases at V and 1 base at J, with 27 bases between. The V gene's germline CDR1 is MDHEN and CDR2 SYDVKM. This CDR3 comprises 20 residues. CDR3 in amino acids: CASSRLPWGKQAGSGNTIYF. CDR3 DNA: TGTGCCAGCAGTCGATTACCCTGGGGGAAACAGGCAGGGTCTGGAAACACCATATATTTT. Full variable domain (rest looked up from reference TRBV28 and TRBJ1-3): DVKVTQSSRYLVKRTGEKVFLECVQDMDHENMFWYRQDPGLGLRLIYFSYDVKMKEKGDIPEGYSVSREKKERFSLILESASTNQTSMYLCASSRLPWGKQAGSGNTIYFGEGSWLTVV.

V is TRBV4-2 and J is TRBJ2-5, with D tentatively TRBD2 (6 bases). V was cut by 0 bases and J by 6 bases, with 8 bases left in between. There are 13 residues in the CDR3. Germline V gene data show CDR1 as LGHNA and CDR2 as YNFKEQ. CDR3 residues: CASSQERGKTQYF. CDR3 nucleotide sequence: TGTGCCAGCAGCCAAGAGCGGGGTAAGACCCAGTACTTC.

The sample holds a few counts of this clone. The chain carries TRBV12-5 and TRBJ2-1; D perhaps matches TRBD2 (7 bases). The CDR3 totals 16 residues. V lost 2 bases and J lost 3, with 14 bases in between. In germline, CDR1 is LGHNT, CDR2 FRNRAP. CDR3 in amino acids: CASGLSPGGFYNEQFF. The CDR3 DNA sequence: TGTGCTAGTGGTTTGTCCCCGGGGGGCTTCTACAATGAGCAGTTCTTC.

There are a few counts of this clone. The chain links TRBV19 to TRBJ1-5; D unclear. Germline values: CDR1 LNHDA, CDR2 SQIVND (reference sequence). V was pared by 6 bases and J by 1 base, with 7 bases between. The CDR3 is 13 residues long. The CDR3 sequence is CASRIRSNQPQHF. The CDR3 DNA reads TGTGCCAGTAGAATTCGGAGCAATCAGCCCCAGCATTTT. The full variable domain, in which reference TRBV19 and TRBJ1-5 provide the parts outside the CDR3, is DGGITQSPKYLFRKEGQNVTLSCEQNLNHDAMYWYRQDPGQGLRLIYYSQIVNDFQKGDIAEGYSVSREKKESFPLTVTSAQKNPTAFYLCASRIRSNQPQHFGDGTRLSIL.

This chain links TRBV4-3 with TRBJ1-2, with D perhaps TRBD1 (5 bases). V lost 0 bases and J lost 4, with 9 bases in between. The V gene's germline CDR1 is LGHNA and CDR2 YSLEER. The CDR3 covers 14 residues. The CDR3 is CASSQDRGSYGYTF. The CDR3 region has the DNA TGCGCCAGCAGCCAAGATCGGGGGAGCTATGGCTACACCTTC.

The V gene is TRBV10-3, the J gene TRBJ2-7; 7 bases match TRBD2. The CDR3 totals 14 residues. V was clipped by 4 bases and J by 0 bases; unmatched bases: 3. In germline, CDR1 is ENHRY, CDR2 SYGVKD. This CDR3 is CAISARGTSYEQYF. The CDR3 nucleotides are TGTGCCATCAGTGCGCGGGGGACCTCCTACGAGCAGTACTTC.

In this sample, this clone turned up a few times. The chain carries TRBV6-2 or TRBV6-3 and TRBJ1-5, with TRBD1 as a possible D gene (5 bases). The CDR3 spans 15 residues. Germline V gene lookup returns CDR1 MNHEY and CDR2 SVGEGT. Trimming removed 6 bases from V and 3 bases from J, with 15 bases in between. CDR3 region: CASSPAPGVNQPQHF. DNA for the CDR3: TGTGCCAGCAGCCCCGCCCCGGGGGTCAATCAGCCCCAGCATTTT.

The chain combines TRBV5-1 with TRBJ1-2; D uncertain. The V end was cut by 4 bases, the J end by 4 bases, with 20 bases between. The germline V gene has CDR1 SGHRS and CDR2 YFSETQ. The CDR3 covers 16 residues. The CDR3 DNA reads as TGCGCCAGCAGCCTGGATGCGGTTACAGCTTCCTATGGCTACACCTTC. This gives the protein CASSLDAVTASYGYTF.